The following is a TCR beta chain sequence with its context. This entry is derived from a study of blood T cell repertoires in COVID-19. Study as a whole: Some COVID-19 samples were acute and others convalescent; all came from the United States, Italy and Spain. Sources were T cells, B-cell-depleted T cells, or PBMCs; the material itself was cDNA or gDNA.

The CDR3 runs 15 residues. Per germline, CDR1 ENHRY and CDR2 SYGVKD. V was clipped by 4 bases and J by 2 bases, with 13 bases between them. Sequenced by immunoSEQ multiplex PCR; TCRdb stores in-frame clones only, minus some. The sample yields about 82,000 clones, about 80% seen once. The sample was peripheral blood. The chain employs TRBV10-3 and TRBJ2-3; D perhaps matches TRBD1 (5 bases). The receptor was derived from a woman aged 40 to 50 with active or convalescent COVID-19. Here the CDR3 DNA reads TGTGCCATCAGTGTGGGGCAGGGAAACACAGATACGCAGTATTTT. As protein: CAISVGQGNTDTQYF.